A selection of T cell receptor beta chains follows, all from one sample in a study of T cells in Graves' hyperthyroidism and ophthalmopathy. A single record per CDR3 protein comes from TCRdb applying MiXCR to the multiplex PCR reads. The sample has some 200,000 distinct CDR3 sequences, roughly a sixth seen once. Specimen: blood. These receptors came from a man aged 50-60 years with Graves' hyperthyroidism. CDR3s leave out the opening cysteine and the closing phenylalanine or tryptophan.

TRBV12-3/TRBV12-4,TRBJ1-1,ASSYRERGAEAF
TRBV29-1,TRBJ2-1,SVVRIRGEQF
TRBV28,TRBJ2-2,ASSFHPGLAGAGELF
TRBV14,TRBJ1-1,ASSQAGYTEAF
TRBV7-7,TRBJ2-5,ASSSGTSQETQY
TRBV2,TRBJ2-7,ASGYRVGEQY
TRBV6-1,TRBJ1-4,ASSEETAATNEKLF
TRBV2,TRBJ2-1,ASSEPGSWDNEQF
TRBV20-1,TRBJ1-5,SATTPPRTGLGMGNQPQH
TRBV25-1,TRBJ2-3,ASSDLRDFRTDTQY
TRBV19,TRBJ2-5,ASSINRGTSRGETQY
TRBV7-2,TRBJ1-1,ASSLVGAVSEAF
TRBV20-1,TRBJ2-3,SARGVIPDTQY
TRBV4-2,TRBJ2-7,ASSPDRWSSYEQY
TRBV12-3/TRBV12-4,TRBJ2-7,ASSLGQGPTYEQY
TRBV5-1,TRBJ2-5,ASSLGPSRAQETQY
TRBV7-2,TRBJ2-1,ASSRPGLAGFENEQF
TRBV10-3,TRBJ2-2,AISEQNPLSTGELF
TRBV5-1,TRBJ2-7,ASSLVTDGEQY
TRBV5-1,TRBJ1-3,ASSLSTSSGNTIY
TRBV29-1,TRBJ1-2,SVASDNYGYT
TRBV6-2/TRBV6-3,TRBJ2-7,ASRTHRVHEQY
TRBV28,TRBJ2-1,ASSLEEGLAGEVEQF
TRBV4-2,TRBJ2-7,ASSREREGPYEQY
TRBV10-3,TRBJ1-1,AISGSGGGGGSVEAF
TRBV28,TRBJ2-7,ASSLSQGIPYEQY
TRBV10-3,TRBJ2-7,AISPGSREMYEQY
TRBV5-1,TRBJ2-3,ASSLVPTDTQY
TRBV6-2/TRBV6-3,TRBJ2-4,ASSYSPGKNIQY
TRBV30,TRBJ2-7,AWSVGGTGRDEQY
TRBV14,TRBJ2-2,ASSRTSGSGELF
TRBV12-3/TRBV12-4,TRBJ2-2,ASSLSGGGSRELF
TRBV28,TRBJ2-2,ASSSDLNTGELF